Below, 26 T cell receptor beta chains from the same sample are listed, as sequenced in a study of T cells in Graves' hyperthyroidism and ophthalmopathy. Regions amplified from RNA transcripts were the TCR beta CDR3 regions. The HTBI set primed first-round TCR CDR3 RT-PCR. TCRdb reprocessed the multiplex PCR reads with MiXCR, giving one entry per CDR3 protein. The sample lists some 400,000 distinct CDR3 sequences; 11% to 15% were seen once. Source material: blood. These TCRs come from a woman aged 55-70 years with Graves' hyperthyroidism.

The table lists this clonotype with many counts. The CDR3 nucleotides read TGCAGTGCTAGTGGAGGAGGAGGAGAGGGCCGTTTCGAAGATACGCAGTATTTT. Protein sequence: CSASGGGGEGRFEDTQYF. The chain is built from TRBV20-1 and TRBJ2-3, with D maybe TRBD2 (5 bases). V was shortened by 3 bases and J by 5 bases, with 27 bases between the two germline ends. Germline CDR1 is DFQATT and CDR2 is SNEGSKA (reference sequence). This CDR3 is 18 amino acids long.

The chain is built from TRBV29-1 and TRBJ2-7; D remains unclear. The CDR3 spans 11 residues. The V end lost 4 bases, the J end lost 4 bases, and 8 bases lay between the germline ends. Germline-derived CDR1 and CDR2 are SQVTM and ANQGSEA. The CDR3 DNA reads TGCAGCGTTGGGACGTCATACGAGCAGTACTTC. It is translated as CSVGTSYEQYF.

This clonotype was seen ten or more times. This chain joins TRBV11-2 and TRBJ2-7; 9 bases map to TRBD2. The CDR3 runs to 15 residues. V was pared by 3 bases and J by 0 bases, with 3 bases of the junction left unmatched. CDR1 is SGHAT and CDR2 is FQNNGV in the germline V gene. CDR3: CASSFSGSLSYEQYF. The CDR3 nucleotides are TGTGCCAGCAGCTTTAGCGGGAGTCTCTCCTACGAGCAGTACTTC.

This clonotype has at least ten counts. V gene TRBV28 combines with J gene TRBJ2-1; D gene unclear. Germline V CDR1 and CDR2: MDHEN, SYDVKM. Trimming cost V 7 bases and J 3 bases, with 22 bases left between them. The CDR3 is 17 amino acids. In DNA form, the CDR3 reads TGTGCCAGCAAAAAAACCGGGCCCTCGCGTCGCTACAATGAGCAGTTCTTC. Encoded protein: CASKKTGPSRRYNEQFF.

The chain recombines TRBV19 with TRBJ2-1; 10 positions agree with TRBD2. Trimming took 7 bases from V and 9 from J; bases not matched to a gene: 12. The germline V gene encodes CDR1 LNHDA and CDR2 SQIVND (reference sequence). This CDR3 spans 15 amino acids. CDR3 sequence: CASNHWAGTSVEQFF. The CDR3 DNA is TGTGCCAGTAATCATTGGGCCGGGACTAGCGTTGAGCAGTTCTTC. Full variable domain (rest looked up from reference TRBV19 and TRBJ2-1): DGGITQSPKYLFRKEGQNVTLSCEQNLNHDAMYWYRQDPGQGLRLIYYSQIVNDFQKGDIAEGYSVSREKKESFPLTVTSAQKNPTAFYLCASNHWAGTSVEQFFGPGTRLTVL.

The chain has TRBV27 and TRBJ2-3; D remains unclear. The CDR3 is 14 amino acids. Germline lookup yields CDR1 MNHEY and CDR2 SMNVEV (reference sequence). V was clipped by 3 bases and J by 5 bases, with 12 bases between them. DNA for the CDR3: TGTGCCAGCAGTTTCAATGGCCCGGGAGATACGCAGTATTTT. Protein product: CASSFNGPGDTQYF.

Details on this clonotype: A much larger clonotype is one base distant, so this may be a read error. The chain has TRBV11-3 and TRBJ1-6; D perhaps matches TRBD1 (5 bases). The CDR3 is 14 residues long. Germline V CDR1 and CDR2: SGHNT, YENEEA. V lost 2 bases and J lost 6, with 8 bases in between. CDR3 DNA sequence: TGTGCCAGCAGCTTACAGGGCAGTAATTCACCCCTCCACTTT. Its translation: CASSLQGSNSPLHF.

This rearrangement joins TRBV5-8 to TRBJ2-2, with TRBD2 identical over 9 bases. V shed 2 bases, J shed 5 bases, and the junction held 4 bases outside the gene matches. Germline V gene sequence: CDR1 SGHTS, CDR2 YDEGEE. The length of the CDR3 is 15 residues. The CDR3 region has the DNA TGTGCCAGCAGCTTCCTAGCGGGAAGGACCGGGGAGCTGTTTTTT. It specifies CASSFLAGRTGELFF.

This clonotype was seen many times. The gene calls are TRBV20-1 and TRBJ2-1; D unclear. Per germline, CDR1 DFQATT and CDR2 SNEGSKA (reference sequence). CDR3 size: 15 residues. V shed 3 bases and J shed 3 bases, with 15 bases lying between them. CDR3 in amino acids: CSASLDWTLYNEQFF. The CDR3 coding sequence is TGCAGTGCTAGCCTTGACTGGACCCTCTACAATGAGCAGTTCTTC.

This chain links TRBV10-3 with TRBJ2-7, with TRBD2 identical over 8 bases. This CDR3 spans 13 amino acids. Germline CDR1 is ENHRY and CDR2 is SYGVKD. J gave up 1 base and V 6 bases, and 2 bases lay outside the gene matches. CDR3 amino acids: CAIRSGRSYEQYF. The CDR3 region has the DNA TGTGCCATCAGAAGCGGGAGATCCTACGAGCAGTACTTC.

The chain is built from TRBV11-2 and TRBJ2-1, with TRBD2 matching over 14 bases. The J segment lost 3 bases and the V segment lost 4 bases, leaving 11 bases of the junction unmatched. This CDR3 has 19 amino acids. CDR1 and CDR2 from the germline V gene are SGHAT and FQNNGV. CDR3 region: CASSSGGGLAGASYNEQFF. CDR3 sequence (DNA): TGTGCCAGCAGCTCGGGGGGGGGACTAGCGGGAGCCAGCTACAATGAGCAGTTCTTC.

The sample holds many counts of this clonotype. CDR3 nucleotides: TGTGCCAGCAGCCACGCACTAGCGAATGAGCAGTTCTTC. It translates to CASSHALANEQFF. This chain uses TRBV3-1 with TRBJ2-1; 7 bases fit TRBD2. This CDR3 spans 13 amino acids. CDR1 is LGHDT and CDR2 is YNNKEL in the germline V gene (reference sequence). V shed 3 bases, J shed 7 bases, and the junction held 3 bases outside the gene matches.

This clonotype was counted ten times or more. The chain is built from TRBV9 and TRBJ2-2; D is unresolved. The CDR3 runs to 14 residues. V lost 5 bases to trimming and J lost 2 bases, with 10 bases between them. The germline CDR1 and CDR2 sequences are SGDLS and YYNGEE. CDR3 in amino acids: CASRRGYNTGELFF. The CDR3 coding sequence is TGTGCCAGCAGACGTGGTTATAACACCGGGGAGCTGTTTTTT.

The sample holds one count of this clonotype. A much larger clonotype is one base distant, so this may be a read error. The chain employs TRBV30 and TRBJ1-5; D may be TRBD1 (5 bases). CDR1 is GTSNPN and CDR2 is SVGIG in the germline V gene (reference sequence). The CDR3 covers 13 residues. This CDR3 reads CAWSVLDVGPRHF. The DNA of the CDR3 is TGTGCCTGGAGTGTACTGGATGTGGGGCCCCGGCATTTT.

This clonotype was recorded at least ten times. The CDR3 DNA reads as TGCAGTGCTAGTGGGCCCGACTTTGGCTACACCTTC. Its translation: CSASGPDFGYTF. The chain combines TRBV20-1 with TRBJ1-2; D is ambiguous. This CDR3 region has 12 residues. Trimming removed 3 bases at V and 7 bases at J, with 12 bases between. The germline gives CDR1 DFQATT, CDR2 SNEGSKA (reference sequence).

This clonotype was recorded a few times. At one of its ends the junction is not consistent with the germline gene, which may arise from a read error. V gene TRBV4-1 combines with J gene TRBJ2-3, with TRBD2 identical over 11 bases. Germline V CDR1 and CDR2: MGHRA, YSYEKL. The CDR3 contains 15 residues. The CDR3 loop is CASSPLAGGTGTQYF. CDR3 DNA sequence: TGCGCCAGCAGCCCCCTAGCGGGAGGAACAGGTACGCAGTATTTT.

This clonotype was recorded at least ten times. The chain has TRBV27 and TRBJ2-7; TRBD2 matches 12 bases. The CDR3 consists of 13 residues. Trimming at V came to 9 bases and at J to 5 bases, leaving 5 bases not matched to a gene. CDR1 MNHEY and CDR2 SMNVEV come from the germline V gene (reference sequence). CDR3 in DNA: TGTGCCAGTCGGACTAGCGGGAACGACGAGCAGTACTTC. Protein: CASRTSGNDEQYF.

This clonotype was seen many times. The J gene is TRBJ2-5, the V gene TRBV12-3 or TRBV12-4; 10 bases fit TRBD1. V gave up 5 bases and J gave up 12 bases; unmatched junction bases: 6. CDR3 length equals 12 residues. The chain's CDR3 is CASSRQGAREYF. DNA for the CDR3: TGTGCCAGCAGTCGACAGGGGGCTCGGGAGTACTTC.

At least ten counts were recorded for this clonotype. The V gene is TRBV20-1, the J gene TRBJ1-1, with 8 nucleotides matching TRBD1. Losses at the gene ends were 7 bases for V and 6 bases for J; bases not matched to a gene: 4. The CDR3 has 11 amino acids. CDR1 and CDR2 (germline): DFQATT, SNEGSKA (reference sequence). In DNA, the CDR3 is TGCAGTGTCCCCAGGGGGCCTGAAGCTTTCTTT. Residues: CSVPRGPEAFF.

The chain joins TRBV5-5 to TRBJ2-1, with 7 bases aligning to TRBD2. The germline gives CDR1 SGHKS, CDR2 YYEKEE (reference sequence). The CDR3 runs to 21 residues. The J segment lost 0 bases and the V segment lost 3 bases, leaving 21 bases of the junction unmatched. CDR3 DNA: TGTGCCAGCAGCTGGAGCCCGGGGCTAGCGAGGGGAGGGGACTCCTACAATGAGCAGTTCTTC. The encoded protein is CASSWSPGLARGGDSYNEQFF.

The chain combines TRBV15 with TRBJ1-2, with a weak D call TRBD1 (6 bases). Germline CDR1 is LNHNV and CDR2 is YYDKDF (reference sequence). CDR3 size: 14 residues. The V end was cut by 0 bases, the J end by 3 bases, with 8 bases between. CDR3 sequence reads: CATSRDRGDYGYTF. The CDR3 DNA reads as TGTGCCACCAGCAGAGACAGGGGAGACTATGGCTACACCTTC.

There are many counts of this clonotype. The V gene is TRBV11-2, the J gene TRBJ1-2; D not certain. CDR3 size: 14 residues. Between the trimmed V and J ends, which lost 4 bases and 5 bases, there was a span of 14 bases. Germline V lookup: CDR1 SGHAT, CDR2 FQNNGV. DNA of the CDR3: TGTGCCAGCAGCTCCCTTGGGGTAGGGTATGGCTACACCTTC. This translates into CASSSLGVGYGYTF. Drawing the rest from reference TRBV11-2 and TRBJ1-2, the complete variable domain is EAGVAQSPRYKIIEKRQSVAFWCNPISGHATLYWYQQILGQGPKLLIQFQNNGVVDDSQLPKDRFSAERLKGVDSTLKIQPAKLEDSAVYLCASSSLGVGYGYTFGSGTRLTVV.

J is TRBJ1-1 and V is TRBV19; D may be TRBD1 (6 bases). Germline V CDR1 and CDR2: LNHDA, SQIVND (reference sequence). V dropped 5 bases and J dropped 2 bases, with 12 bases sitting between them. CDR3 size: 14 residues. CDR3 bases: TGTGCCAGTAGTGGCGGGGGGCATAACACTGAAGCTTTCTTT. It encodes CASSGGGHNTEAFF.

At least ten counts were recorded for this clonotype. This rearrangement joins TRBV5-4 to TRBJ2-7, with TRBD1 identical over 10 bases. Trimming cost V 1 base and J 6 bases; bases outside gene matches: 7. CDR3 length equals 15 residues. Germline-derived CDR1 and CDR2 are SGHNT and YYREEE (reference sequence). This chain's CDR3 is CASSLTGTGAGEQYF. CDR3 coding DNA: TGTGCCAGCAGCTTGACCGGGACAGGGGCGGGCGAGCAGTACTTC.

This clonotype came up many times. This rearrangement joins TRBV27 to TRBJ2-3; D gene unclear. V dropped 5 bases and J dropped 1 base, with 19 bases sitting between them. The CDR3 spans 17 residues. Per the germline V gene, CDR1 is MNHEY and CDR2 is SMNVEV (reference sequence). CDR3 in DNA: TGTGCCAGCAGTATGGACCGGCATCCGCAGGGCACAGATACGCAGTATTTT. It codes for CASSMDRHPQGTDTQYF.

The chain combines TRBV7-3 with TRBJ2-1; 13 bases are shared with TRBD2. The CDR3 length is 16 residues. The J segment lost 7 bases and the V segment lost 5 bases, leaving 8 bases of the junction unmatched. Germline CDR1 SGHTA, CDR2 FQGTGA. For the CDR3, the DNA is TGTGCCAGCAGCCAACTAGCGGGAGGGGGTGTGAATGAGCAGTTCTTC. This sequence encodes CASSQLAGGGVNEQFF.